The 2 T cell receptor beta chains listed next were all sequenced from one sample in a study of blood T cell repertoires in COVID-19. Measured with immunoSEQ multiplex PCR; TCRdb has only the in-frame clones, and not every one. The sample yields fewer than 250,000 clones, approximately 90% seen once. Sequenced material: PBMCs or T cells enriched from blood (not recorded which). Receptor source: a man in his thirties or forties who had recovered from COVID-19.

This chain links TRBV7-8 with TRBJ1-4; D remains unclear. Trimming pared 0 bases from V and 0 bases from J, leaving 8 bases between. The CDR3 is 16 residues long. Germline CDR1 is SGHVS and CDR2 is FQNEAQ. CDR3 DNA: TGTGCCAGCAGCTTAGCTAGATTTGCAACTAATGAAAAACTGTTTTTT. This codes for CASSLARFATNEKLFF.

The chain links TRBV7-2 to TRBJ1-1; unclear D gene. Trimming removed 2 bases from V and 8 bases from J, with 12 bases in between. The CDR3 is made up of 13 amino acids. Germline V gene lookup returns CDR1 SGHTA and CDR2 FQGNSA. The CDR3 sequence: CASSLWESREAFF. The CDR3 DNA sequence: TGTGCCAGCAGCTTATGGGAGTCCAGAGAAGCTTTCTTT.